This T cell receptor (beta chain) was identified during a study of shared clonotypes between healthy human individuals. Study conclusions and caveats: Across subsets, estimated richness was generally greater for naive than for memory populations.

The study drew all its donors from Caucasian adults living in Nashville, Tennessee. Deep-level assay runs were performed. As processed by the authors: Junction-only sequences without quality scores were provided by ImmunoSEQ, so filtering was different. Clones were read by immunoSEQ multiplex PCR, and TCRdb kept only the in-frame ones, dropping some. That table furnishes V, J and clone size, whereas the DNA furnished D and trimming. The sample consists of under 650,000 clones, almost 97% of them appearing once. About this clone: Its antigen is undetermined.

Germline V gene lookup returns CDR1 MNHNS and CDR2 SASEGT. V lost 1 base, J lost 3 bases, and 7 bases lay in between. The CDR3 totals 13 residues. This receptor was taken from a young woman in good health. The source material was naive CD4+ T cells sorted from blood. Subset indicated: CD45RA+ positively selected. The genes are TRBV6-1 and TRBJ2-7; no definite D call. This chain's CDR3 is CASSEVGIYEQYF. The CDR3 nucleotides are TGTGCCAGCAGTGAAGTAGGAATCTACGAGCAGTACTTC.